This entry lists 2 T cell receptor beta chains sequenced from one sample in a study of T cells expressing NK-cell markers. TCRdb reprocessed the 5' RACE reads and keeps a single row for each CDR3 protein, giving no DNA. Its table records about 460,000 distinct CDR3 sequences. Sequences were obtained from blood T cells: a sorted CD56 or NKG2C T cell subset, CD4+ or CD8+ T cells, or bulk PBMC T cells (not recorded which). These receptors all stem from a woman aged 45-65 years in good health.

The rearrangement uses TRBV5-8 and TRBJ2-2. Germline CDR1 SGHTS, CDR2 YDEGEE. The CDR3 has 15 amino acids. The CDR3 spells CASSFGGIKTGELFF.

This sequence joins TRBV29-1 and TRBJ2-5. This CDR3 comprises 14 residues. Looked up from germline, CDR1 is SQVTM and CDR2 is ANQGSEA. The CDR3 sequence is CSVAGRLLQETQYF.